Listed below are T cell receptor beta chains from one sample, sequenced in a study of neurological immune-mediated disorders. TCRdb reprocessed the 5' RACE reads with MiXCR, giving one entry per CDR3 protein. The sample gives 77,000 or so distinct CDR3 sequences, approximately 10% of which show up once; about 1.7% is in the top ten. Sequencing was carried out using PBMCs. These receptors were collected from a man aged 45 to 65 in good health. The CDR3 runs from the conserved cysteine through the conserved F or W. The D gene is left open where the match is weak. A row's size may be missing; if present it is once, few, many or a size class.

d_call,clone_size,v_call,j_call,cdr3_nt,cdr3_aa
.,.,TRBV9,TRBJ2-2,TGTGCCAGCAGCGTAGGTCAGAACACCGGGGACCTGTTTTTT,CASSVGQNTGDLFF
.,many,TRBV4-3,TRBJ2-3,TGCGCCAGCAGCGTCGCGAGCACAGATACGCAGTATTTT,CASSVASTDTQYF
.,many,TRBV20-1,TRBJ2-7,TGCAGTGCTACGACAGCGGGCAGGGACGAGCAGTACTTC,CSATTAGRDEQYF
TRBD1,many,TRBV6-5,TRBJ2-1,TGTGCCACCAAACCTTACAGGGGGGACTCCTACAATGAGCAGTTCTTC,CATKPYRGDSYNEQFF
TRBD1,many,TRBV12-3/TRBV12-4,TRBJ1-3,TGTGCCAGCAGTTTGGACAGGGGTGACACCATATATTTT,CASSLDRGDTIYF
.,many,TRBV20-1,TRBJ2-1,TGCAGTGCTAGAGAGTTAGCCTTTGAGCAGTTCTTC,CSARELAFEQFF
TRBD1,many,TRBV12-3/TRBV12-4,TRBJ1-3,TGTGCCAGCAGTGCCGGGACAGGGGCTGGAAACACCATATATTTT,CASSAGTGAGNTIYF
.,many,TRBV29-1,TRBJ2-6,TGCAGCGTTGAAACGGGACACCCATCTGGGGCCAACGTCCTGACTTTC,CSVETGHPSGANVLTF
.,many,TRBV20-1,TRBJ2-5,TGCAGTGCCCGACGGACGACCAGAATGAGGGAGACCCAGTACTTC,CSARRTTRMRETQYF
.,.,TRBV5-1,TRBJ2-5,TGCGCCAGCAGCTTGTGGCAGAGCAACCAAGAGACCCAGTACTTC,CASSLWQSNQETQYF
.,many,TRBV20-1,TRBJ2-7,TGCAGTGCTAGAGCCCCCCAGGGAATCGGCGAGCAGTACTTC,CSARAPQGIGEQYF
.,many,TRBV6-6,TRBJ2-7,TGTGCCAGCAGAAGTCAAGACTCCTACGAGCAGTACTTC,CASRSQDSYEQYF
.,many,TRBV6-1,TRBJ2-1,TGTGCCAGCAGTCCGGAGGGAGGTCGCGATGAGCAGTTCTTC,CASSPEGGRDEQFF
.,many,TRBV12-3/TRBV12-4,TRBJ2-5,TGTGCCAGCAGTTTTAGGGGACCCCAGTACTTC,CASSFRGPQYF
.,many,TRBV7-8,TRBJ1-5,TGTGCCAGCAGCTTAGACAGGGTTGGCAATCAGCCCCAGCATTTT,CASSLDRVGNQPQHF
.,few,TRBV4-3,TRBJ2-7,TGCGCCAGCAGCCAAGATTATAGGGGGGTCGACTACGAGCAGTACTTC,CASSQDYRGVDYEQYF
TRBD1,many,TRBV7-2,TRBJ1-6,TGTGCCAGCAGCCCGAGGACAGGGCTTAATTCACCCCTCCACTTT,CASSPRTGLNSPLHF
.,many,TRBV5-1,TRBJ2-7,TGCGCCAGCAGCAAGGACAGCGGGACCTACGAGCAGTACTTC,CASSKDSGTYEQYF
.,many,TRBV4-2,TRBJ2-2,TGTGCCAGCAGCCTACGGGGGGCCAACACCGGGGAGCTGTTTTTT,CASSLRGANTGELFF
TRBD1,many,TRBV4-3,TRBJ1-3,TGCGCCAGCAGCCAAGATTTAGGGACAGTCTCTGGAAACACCATATATTTT,CASSQDLGTVSGNTIYF
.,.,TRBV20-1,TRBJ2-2,TGCAGTGCTAGAGAGGAGGGGTATGGCGCCGGGGAGCTGTTTTTT,CSAREEGYGAGELFF
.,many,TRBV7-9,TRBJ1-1,TGTGCCAGCAGCTTATCAAACGTGAACACTGAAGCTTTCTTT,CASSLSNVNTEAFF
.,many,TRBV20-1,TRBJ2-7,TGCAGTGCCAAAAAGGGGGGGACCCACCTCCGCGACGAGCAGTACTTC,CSAKKGGTHLRDEQYF
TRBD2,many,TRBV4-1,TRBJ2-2,TGCGCCAGCAGCCGCGGCTCTAGCGGGACCAACACCGGGGAGCTGTTTTTT,CASSRGSSGTNTGELFF
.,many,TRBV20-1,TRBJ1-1,TGCAGTGCTGCACCTACAGAATACACTGAAGCTTTCTTT,CSAAPTEYTEAFF
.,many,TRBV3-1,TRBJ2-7,TGTGCCAGCAGCCAACGTGGGCTGGGAGGCTACGAGCAGTACTTC,CASSQRGLGGYEQYF
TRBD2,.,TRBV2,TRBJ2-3,TGTGCCAGCAGTCCTTGGACTAGCGGGGGGGCCCGTGCAGATACGCAGTATTTT,CASSPWTSGGARADTQYF
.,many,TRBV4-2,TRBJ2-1,TGTGCCAGCAGCCAAGTGAACAGCGGTCCGTACAATGAGCAGTTCTTC,CASSQVNSGPYNEQFF
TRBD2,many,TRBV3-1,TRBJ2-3,TGTGCCAGCAGCCCCCGACTAGCGGGGTCGGGAGATACGCAGTATTTT,CASSPRLAGSGDTQYF
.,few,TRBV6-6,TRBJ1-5,TGTGCCAGCAGTTACGGGCCTCCTGGGGATAGCAATCAGCCCCAGCATTTT,CASSYGPPGDSNQPQHF
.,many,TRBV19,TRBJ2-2,TGTGCCAGTAGTATTCTCAACACCGGCTCTGGGGAGCTGTTTTTT,CASSILNTGSGELFF
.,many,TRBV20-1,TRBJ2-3,TGCAGTGCTAGAGATCTAGGTCGTTTGGATACGCAGTATTTT,CSARDLGRLDTQYF
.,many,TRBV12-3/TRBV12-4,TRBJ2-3,TGTGCCAGTAAGGGGACTAGCACAGATACGCAGTATTTT,CASKGTSTDTQYF
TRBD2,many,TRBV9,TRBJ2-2,TGTGCCAGCAGCGGAGCCGGGACTAGCGTCAACACCGGGGAGCTGTTTTTT,CASSGAGTSVNTGELFF
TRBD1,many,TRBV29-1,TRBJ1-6,TGCAGCGTGATGACAGGGGGCGGATCACCCCTCCACTTT,CSVMTGGGSPLHF
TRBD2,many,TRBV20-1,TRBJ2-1,TGCAGTGCTAGAGGGGCCGGGACTAGCGGGAGGGAGCAGTTCTTC,CSARGAGTSGREQFF
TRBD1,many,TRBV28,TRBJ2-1,TGTGCCAGCAGCCCTTTGACCGGGACAGGGACCTACAATGAGCAGTTCTTC,CASSPLTGTGTYNEQFF